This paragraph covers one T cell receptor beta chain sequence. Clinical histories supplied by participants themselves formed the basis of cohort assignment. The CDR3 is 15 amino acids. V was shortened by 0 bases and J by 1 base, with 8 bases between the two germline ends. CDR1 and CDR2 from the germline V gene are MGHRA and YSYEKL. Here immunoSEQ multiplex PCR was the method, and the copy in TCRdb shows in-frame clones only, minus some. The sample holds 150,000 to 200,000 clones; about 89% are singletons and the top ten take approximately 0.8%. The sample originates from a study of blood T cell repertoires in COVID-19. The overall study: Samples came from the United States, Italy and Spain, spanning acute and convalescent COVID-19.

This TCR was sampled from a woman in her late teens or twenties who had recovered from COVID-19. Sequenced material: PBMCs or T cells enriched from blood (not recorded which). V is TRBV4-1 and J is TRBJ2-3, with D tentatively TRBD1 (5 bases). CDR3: CASSQDRVGTDTQYF. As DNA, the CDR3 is TGCGCCAGCAGCCAAGACAGGGTTGGCACAGATACGCAGTATTTT.